The rows below give T cell receptor beta chains drawn from one sample of a study of T cell responses to AZD1222 COVID-19 vaccine. Sequencing was performed with immunoSEQ multiplex PCR; in TCRdb, only in-frame clones are kept and a portion is missing. This table has 85,000 to 100,000 clones, about 89% appearing once. Sequences were derived from peripheral blood, sampled 28 days after the second AZD1222 dose. These receptors were obtained from an adult who received the AZD1222 COVID-19 vaccine. The CDR3 runs from the conserved cysteine through the conserved F or W. D genes are given only for firm matches. Where a row states a size, it is once, few, many or the class of an expanded clone; other rows omit it.

TRBJ2-7	TRBV24-1	once	.	TGTGCCAGTCGCCCCGTGAACGAGCAGTACTTC	CASRPVNEQYF
TRBJ1-2	TRBV12-3/TRBV12-4	.	.	TGTGCCAGCAGTTTGGCAGGGGAGGGCTACACCTTC	CASSLAGEGYTF
TRBJ1-6	TRBV5-8	.	.	TGTGCCAGCAGCTTCGGAGTTTATTCACCCCTCCACTTT	CASSFGVYSPLHF
TRBJ1-2	TRBV9	.	.	TGTGCCAGCAGCGTAGCCGACACCAGCTATGGCTACACCTTC	CASSVADTSYGYTF
TRBJ2-7	TRBV18	.	TRBD2	TGTGCCAGCTCGCCGACCCTAGCGGGAGGGGTCTACGAGCAGTACTTC	CASSPTLAGGVYEQYF
TRBJ2-3	TRBV6-8	.	.	TGTGCCAGCAGACCGACAGGCCGCACAGATACGCAGTATTTT	CASRPTGRTDTQYF
TRBJ1-5	TRBV5-6	.	.	TGTGCCAGCAGCTCCCAGGGCAATCAGCCCCAGCATTTT	CASSSQGNQPQHF
TRBJ2-5	TRBV30	.	.	TGTGCCTGGAGTTCCGCGGAAGAGACCCAGTACTTC	CAWSSAEETQYF
TRBJ2-7	TRBV5-1	.	.	TGCGCCAGCAGCTCCGGGGCGGGGGCAGGGCCCGACGAGCAGTACTTC	CASSSGAGAGPDEQYF
TRBJ2-5	TRBV19	.	TRBD2	TGTGCCAGTAGTATAGGGCCTAGCGGGAGTGAGACCCAGTACTTC	CASSIGPSGSETQYF
TRBJ2-7	TRBV7-8	.	TRBD2	TGTGCCAGCAGCTTCTTTGGGACTAGCAGCTACGAGCAGTACTTC	CASSFFGTSSYEQYF
TRBJ2-6	TRBV7-2	.	TRBD2	TGTGCCAGCAGCTTAGTCGGGAGGGCCTCTGGGGCCAACGTCCTGACTTTC	CASSLVGRASGANVLTF
TRBJ2-7	TRBV5-4	.	TRBD2	TGTGCCAGCAGCTTGGGAGCCCGGGAGGGTGGAGAGCAGTACTTC	CASSLGAREGGEQYF
TRBJ2-6	TRBV29-1	.	TRBD1	TGCAGCGTCGTGGGACAGGCCTCTGGGGCCAACGTCCTGACTTTC	CSVVGQASGANVLTF
TRBJ2-1	TRBV19	few	.	TGTGCCAGTAGTATCGTCGGGGCCTACAATGAGCAGTTCTTC	CASSIVGAYNEQFF
TRBJ2-2	TRBV5-1	.	.	TGCGCCAGCAGCTTGGCTGCAGCTGCGAACACCGGGGAGCTGTTTTTT	CASSLAAAANTGELFF
TRBJ2-5	TRBV29-1	.	.	TGCAGCGTTCTGGCCGGGTACCAAGAGACCCAGTACTTC	CSVLAGYQETQYF
TRBJ2-7	TRBV4-1	.	.	TGCGCCAGCAGCCAAGCTGGCGGGTCGTTCGCCTACGAGCAGTACTTC	CASSQAGGSFAYEQYF
TRBJ2-7	TRBV27	.	.	TGTGCCAGCGGAGACTATACGTTGGGGGAGCAGTACTTC	CASGDYTLGEQYF
TRBJ2-3	TRBV4-1	.	TRBD1	TGCGCCAGCAGCCAAGGTGGACAGGGCCGGGGGGATACGCAGTATTTT	CASSQGGQGRGDTQYF
TRBJ1-5	TRBV5-3	.	.	TGTGCCAGAAGCCAAGGAGGGGGGCTGGGCAATCAGCCCCAGCATTTT	CARSQGGGLGNQPQHF
TRBJ2-7	TRBV2	once	TRBD2	TGTGCCAGCGGTTCGAGCGGGAGTACTTCCTACGAGCAGTACTTC	CASGSSGSTSYEQYF
TRBJ1-1	TRBV10-3	.	.	TGTGCCATCAGTGCCCTACAGGGAAGAGTGAACACTGAAGCTTTCTTT	CAISALQGRVNTEAFF
TRBJ2-4	TRBV5-1	once	TRBD1	TGCGCCAGCAGCTTGGAACCCGCAGGGGGCAAAAACATTCAGTACTTC	CASSLEPAGGKNIQYF
TRBJ2-2	TRBV27	.	.	TGTGCCAGCAGTTTATTGGACAGTCGCCGCGGGGAGCTGTTTTTT	CASSLLDSRRGELFF
TRBJ2-2	TRBV11-3	.	.	TGTGCCAGCAGCTTAGACAGGGATATCGGGGAGCTGTTTTTT	CASSLDRDIGELFF
TRBJ2-1	TRBV30	.	TRBD2	TGTGCCTGGAGTGTACTTCGGCGGGAGGCTGAGCAGTTCTTC	CAWSVLRREAEQFF
TRBJ1-5	TRBV18	.	.	TGTGCCAGCTCACCACTGCCGGGGGGAAGCAATCAGCCCCAGCATTTT	CASSPLPGGSNQPQHF
TRBJ2-7	TRBV30	.	.	TGTGCCTGGAGTCCCCCCTGGACTGTGCCTTGGGAGCAGTACTTC	CAWSPPWTVPWEQYF
TRBJ2-7	TRBV11-2	.	.	TGTGCCAGCAGCAGACCACAGTCATACGAGCAGTACTTC	CASSRPQSYEQYF
TRBJ2-7	TRBV7-9	.	.	TGTGCCAGCAGCTTAAGTCCCTCCTACGAGCAGTACTTC	CASSLSPSYEQYF
TRBJ2-5	TRBV5-4	.	TRBD2	TGTGCCAGCAGCCAACTAGCGGCCGGGACCCAGTACTTC	CASSQLAAGTQYF
TRBJ1-5	TRBV19	.	.	TGTGCCAGTAGTAGAGACGGGACACCCAATCAGCCCCAGCATTTT	CASSRDGTPNQPQHF
TRBJ2-7	TRBV6-2/TRBV6-3	.	TRBD2	TGTGCCAGCAGTTCCGGGACTAGGGCTCTCGAGCAGTACTTC	CASSSGTRALEQYF
TRBJ1-1	TRBV7-2	.	TRBD1	TGTGCCAGCAGCCCGAGACAGGGAGCGAACACTGAAGCTTTCTTT	CASSPRQGANTEAFF
TRBJ2-1	TRBV7-9	once	TRBD2	TGTGCCAGCACCCCGTTAGTAGCGGGAAGCTCCTACAATGAGCAGTTCTTC	CASTPLVAGSSYNEQFF
TRBJ2-7	TRBV11-2	.	TRBD2	TGTGCCAGCACCTTAGCGGGAGGGCCGTGGGACGAGCAGTACTTC	CASTLAGGPWDEQYF
TRBJ2-3	TRBV9	.	TRBD2	TGTGCCAGCAGCGTAATAGCGGGAGTAACAGATACGCAGTATTTT	CASSVIAGVTDTQYF
TRBJ2-3	TRBV7-2	.	.	TGTGCCAGCGGGAAAGGCACAGATACGCAGTATTTT	CASGKGTDTQYF
TRBJ1-2	TRBV19	.	.	TGTGCCAGTAGTGAGGTTTCGGCCACCTCCAGCTATGGCTACACCTTC	CASSEVSATSSYGYTF
TRBJ2-7	TRBV14	.	.	TGTGCCAGCAGCCAAGGACCCGCCCGCTCCTACGAGCAGTACTTC	CASSQGPARSYEQYF